This T cell receptor beta chain was identified in a study of T cells in Graves' hyperthyroidism and ophthalmopathy (dated by TCRdb to between 2019 and 2020). In the study overall: To identify TCR V-J signatures that set the groups apart, the researchers used a discovery cohort of about a hundred patients, made up of 40 to 45 with Graves' ophthalmopathy and some 58 with stable Graves' hyperthyroidism. For training and testing, the 100 patients in the discovery cohort were randomly divided in a 7:3 ratio. An independent validation cohort of about 20 hyperthyroidism patients and about 16 patients who later progressed to ophthalmopathy tested prospective prediction of ophthalmopathy. After blood sampling, hyperthyroidism patients were treated with methimazole at a starting dose of 30 mg daily, and ophthalmopathy patients were treated with high-dose intravenous methylprednisolone. The paper reports TCR Vbeta CDR3 sequencing of some 140 peripheral blood samples: approximately 41 ophthalmopathy, about 75 hyperthyroidism and around 17 progressor patients. The study also compared thyroid tissue and blood T-cell repertoires from about six Graves' hyperthyroidism patients. Findings and caveats that apply to the study as a whole: Ophthalmopathy was separated from stable hyperthyroidism by a 13 V-J signature model, with just over 85% sensitivity and about 81% specificity obtained in cross-validation and 80%/75% obtained in testing. In validation, the model predicted progression to ophthalmopathy with about 71% sensitivity and approximately 74% specificity, a median of roughly seven months before onset. Most expanded thyroid clonotypes (frequency above 0.001) were also detected in blood, a finding suggesting that blood repertoires may reflect thyroid immune responses. No statistical method was used to fix the sample size in advance, and group allocation was not hidden from the investigators.

This clonotype was detected only a few times. Its recognized antigen is unknown. There are no base qualities to consult, and no much larger clone falls within one base. Stable Graves' hyperthyroidism was defined as no progression to ophthalmopathy during 18 months of follow-up. Hyperthyroidism patients were aged 18 to 65 years and newly diagnosed, with disease duration of less than 2 months. The study excluded patients with uncontrolled infections, other autoimmune diseases, pregnancy or lactation. Diagnoses were established on the basis of clinical symptoms, serum thyroxine and TRAb, thyroid ultrasound, and orbital computed tomography. Trizol reagent was used to extract total RNA, and RNA quality was then checked on an Agilent 2100 Bioanalyzer. The TCR beta CDR3 regions were amplified from RNA transcripts. A first-round RT-PCR of the TCR CDR3 used the HTBI primer set with the Qiagen OneStep RT-PCR kit. The libraries were constructed in a second round of multiplex PCR and then size-selected and purified. Paired-end sequencing of the libraries was performed with 100 bp reads on an Illumina HiSeq2000. As for the authors' bioinformatics: Raw data were processed with SOAPnuke, discarding reads with adapters, uncalled bases, mean Phred below 15, or no exact constant-primer or identifier match. COPE v1.2.5 was used to merge the high-quality paired reads, and each unique nucleotide sequence was defined as a clonotype. MiTCR v1.1 was used to align the clonotypes against IMGT TRBV, TRBD and TRBJ reference segments. Only V-J combinations with frequency above 0.0001, covering 99.2% of repertoires, were analysed. The TCS score was defined as the ratio of F50 (clonal expansion) to E x V (chaos), calculated using BLOSUM62-based TCRdist between CDR3 peptides within each V-J. Welch's t-statistics and random forest reduced roughly 500 V-J features to 10 to 15, which were used in a naive Bayes classifier (R e1071). TCRdb itself trimmed the public reads at Q25 with fastp, ran MiXCR and retained productive beta chains. Identical CDR3 protein sequences are pooled into one entry, listed with their most common genes and DNA. None of the V and J calls come from the authors' own analysis; TCRdb made them. For this sample the table gives about 540,000 distinct CDR3 sequences, of which around 45% were detected only once. The leading ten clones occupy 8.2% of the sample.

The TCR sequence derives from a woman aged 18-30 years with Graves' hyperthyroidism. Donor details come from another sample of the same person, matched by shared clones. Sequenced input: peripheral blood or thyroid tissue (not recorded which).

For the CDR3, the sequence is CASSGGRQPNTEAFF. In nucleotide form, the sequence is TGTGCCAGCAGCGGGGGGAGGCAACCGAACACTGAAGCTTTCTTT. The chain links TRBV9 with TRBJ1-1; perhaps TRBD1 is the D gene, with 5 bases matching. The V end loses 3 bases and the J end loses 1 base, and a stretch of 13 bases separates them. The CDR3 contains 15 residues, cysteine and phenylalanine counted. Here the CDR3 DNA is all that survives: 45 bases in frame from base 1. The germline V gene provides CDR1 SGDLS and CDR2 YYNGEE.